This T cell receptor beta chain came from a study of blood T cell repertoires in COVID-19 (dated by TCRdb to 2018 to 2020). Some background on the complete study: Samples covering the acute and convalescent phases of COVID-19 were provided by collaborators in the United States, Italy and Spain. The prospective study material was composed of cDNA or gDNA derived from T cells, B-cell-depleted T cells, or PBMCs. The dataset comprised deeply sampled blood TCRbeta repertoires from subjects exposed to, actively infected with, or recovered from COVID-19. The repertoires were released in a freely available public database meant as a resource for research on the immune response to SARS-CoV-2. The samples were drawn from two sources: the first 160 participants of the ongoing ImmuneRACE study, and 950 to 1,500 subjects contributed by 6 global collaborators. The sample metadata nearly always contained a de-identified subject ID, COVID-19 status, age in years and sex. Where available, HLA class I and class II types were obtained from metadata supplied by the sample provider rather than from assay-based typing.

The full study reports these points: How much clinical and demographic metadata was included differed by source and by participant, and the metadata was provided uncurated.

Notes on this clone: No cognate antigen has been identified for it. No much larger clonotype is one base removed from it; base qualities were not supplied.

The CDR3 goes from the cysteine to the phenylalanine over 16 residues. The kept DNA is CDR3 alone, 48 bases in frame from the first base. As encoded in the germline V gene, CDR1 is SNHLY while CDR2 is FYNNEI. From V the trimming removes 7 bases and from J it removes 4 bases, while the gene matches leave 14 bases of the junction unaccounted for. In the prospective study, participants were about 18 to 89 years old, resided in approximately 25 geographic areas of the United States, and were enrolled through a virtual design. Cohort assignment in the prospective study relied on participant-reported clinical history from a screening survey and a study questionnaire. Each participant in the prospective study had whole blood, serum and a nasopharyngeal or oropharyngeal swab collected by mobile phlebotomists. Over an approximately 2-month period, participants in the prospective study had the option of providing additional blood draws and questionnaires. Prospective study blood samples were shipped either frozen or at room temperature before DNA extraction.

The immunoSEQ Assay, a bias-controlled multiplex PCR, was used to amplify TCRbeta CDR3 regions from genomic DNA. The study's own analysis went as follows. Within the assay, amplification of reference gene primers was used to estimate how many nucleated cells each sample contained. Sequence reads were collapsed and filtered to measure the absolute abundance of every unique TCRbeta CDR3 rearrangement. For each sample, productive Simpson clonality was calculated by taking the square root of Simpson's diversity index across productive rearrangements. Not all clones reach the TCRdb copy of this immuneACCESS table, which keeps in-frame sequences only. Checked studies attribute under half of the gap to unresolved V genes and leave the rest unexplained. V, J and clone size derive from that table, while D and trimming were established from the DNA sequence. A total of a few hundred thousand clones appear in this sample, 80% to 90% of them only once. 3% to 4% of the sample belongs to the ten largest clones.

The source is a young woman in a cohort exposed to, infected with or recovered from COVID-19 (not recorded which). The source material was PBMCs or T cells enriched from blood (not recorded which). In this chain, TRBV2 is recombined with TRBJ1-1; TRBD1 aligns with 8 central bases. The CDR3 protein is CASTQLATGEGTEAFF. DNA sequence: TGTGCCAGCACGCAACTCGCGACAGGGGAGGGCACTGAAGCTTTCTTT. Supplemented by the reference TRBV2 and TRBJ1-1 proteins around the CDR3, the complete variable domain is EPEVTQTPSHQVTQMGQEVILRCVPISNHLYFYWYRQILGQKVEFLVSFYNNEISEKSEIFDDQFSVERPDGSNFTLKIRSTKLEDSAMYFCASTQLATGEGTEAFFGQGTRLTVV.